These T cell receptor beta chains were read from a single sample in a study of CD8 T cells in Susac syndrome. TCRdb reanalysed the immunoSEQ multiplex PCR reads using MiXCR and keeps one entry per CDR3 protein. Among about 250,000 distinct CDR3 sequences listed, roughly 93% were seen once. Source material: CD4+ T cells from PBMCs. The receptors come from a human donor with multiple sclerosis. Each CDR3 is given with its conserved first and last residue. The order of the fields is clone size, D gene, J gene, V gene, CDR3 protein, CDR3 DNA. A D gene is named only where the DNA matches it firmly. Size is omitted from some rows. Given values are once, few, many or a class for expanded clones.

NA NA TRBJ1-1 TRBV28 CASNRAMNTEAFF TGTGCCAGTAACAGGGCCATGAACACTGAAGCTTTCTTT
NA NA TRBJ1-1 TRBV30 CAWGRRVNTEAFF TGTGCCTGGGGACGGAGGGTGAACACTGAAGCTTTCTTT
NA NA TRBJ2-1 TRBV4-1 CASSQEGSSYNEQFF TGCGCCAGCAGCCAAGAAGGGAGCTCCTACAATGAGCAGTTCTTC
NA TRBD1 TRBJ2-1 TRBV29-1 CSVTGRDRYNEQFF TGCAGCGTTACTGGTCGGGACAGGTACAATGAGCAGTTCTTC
NA TRBD2 TRBJ2-7 TRBV11-2 CASSATTAGGEQYF TGTGCCAGCAGCGCCACCACAGCGGGGGGCGAGCAGTACTTC
NA NA TRBJ2-6 TRBV12-5 CASGLTPGDGANVLTF TGTGCTAGTGGTTTGACCCCAGGGGACGGGGCCAACGTCCTGACTTTC
NA NA TRBJ2-5 TRBV25-1 CASSEFRQAQETQYF TGTGCCAGCAGTGAATTCCGCCAGGCTCAAGAGACCCAGTACTTC
NA TRBD2 TRBJ2-5 TRBV5-6 CASSLGLAPTQYF TGTGCCAGCAGCTTAGGACTAGCGCCTACCCAGTACTTC
NA NA TRBJ1-5 TRBV12-3/TRBV12-4 CASSSDEGRPQHF TGTGCCAGCAGTTCCGACGAGGGACGGCCCCAGCATTTT
NA NA TRBJ2-3 TRBV5-4 CASSFPGPDTQYF TGTGCCAGCAGCTTCCCGGGCCCAGATACGCAGTATTTT
NA TRBD2 TRBJ2-3 TRBV23-1 CASSQSPQQSLAGGSPCTDTQYF TGCGCCAGCAGTCAATCGCCCCAACAATCACTAGCGGGGGGATCCCCTTGCACAGATACGCAGTATTTT
once TRBD2 TRBJ2-2 TRBV12-3/TRBV12-4 CASSPRTSGSSTGELFF TGTGCCAGCAGTCCCCGGACTAGCGGGTCGAGCACCGGGGAGCTGTTTTTT
once NA TRBJ2-7 TRBV3-1 CASSQTVASYEQYF TGTGCCAGCAGCCAGACAGTAGCTTCCTACGAGCAGTACTTC
once TRBD1 TRBJ1-5 TRBV28 CASSDGTGFRPQHF TGTGCCAGCAGCGACGGGACAGGGTTTAGGCCCCAGCATTTT
NA NA TRBJ1-5 TRBV28 CASRPPHGGNQPQHF TGTGCCAGCAGACCACCTCACGGGGGCAATCAGCCCCAGCATTTT
NA TRBD2 TRBJ2-1 TRBV20-1 CSARDFRLAGVHNEQFF TGCAGTGCTAGAGACTTCAGACTAGCGGGGGTTCACAATGAGCAGTTCTTC
NA NA TRBJ2-7 TRBV30 CAWSSDQPEQYF TGTGCCTGGAGCAGTGACCAGCCAGAGCAGTACTTC
NA NA TRBJ1-1 TRBV2 CASRDRSLRTEAFF TGTGCCAGCCGCGATCGGTCCTTGAGGACTGAAGCTTTCTTT
NA NA TRBJ1-1 TRBV13 CASSLEAAGAEAFF TGTGCCAGCAGCTTAGAAGCCGCGGGGGCGGAAGCTTTCTTT
NA NA TRBJ2-3 TRBV29-1 CSVRPDTQYF TGCAGCGTTAGGCCAGATACGCAGTATTTT
NA TRBD1 TRBJ2-2 TRBV12-3/TRBV12-4 CASSFRLGGTGGRTGELFF TGTGCCAGCAGTTTTCGTCTAGGCGGGACAGGGGGCCGTACCGGGGAGCTGTTTTTT
NA TRBD2 TRBJ2-1 TRBV24-1 CATSPRAGGLYNEQFF TGTGCCACCAGTCCTAGGGCGGGAGGGTTATACAATGAGCAGTTCTTC
NA TRBD1 TRBJ1-4 TRBV6-4 CASSAKQGKACEKLFF TGTGCCAGCAGTGCGAAACAGGGGAAGGCTTGTGAAAAACTGTTTTTT
NA NA TRBJ1-4 TRBV19 CASRTLGEKLFF TGTGCCAGTAGAACCCTCGGGGAAAAACTGTTTTTT
NA TRBD1 TRBJ1-5 TRBV28 CARGCLSTGTGQPQHF TGTGCCAGGGGATGTTTGTCGACAGGGACGGGTCAGCCCCAGCATTTT
NA NA TRBJ1-5 TRBV10-3 CAISAGDLQPQHF TGTGCCATCAGTGCCGGGGACCTTCAGCCCCAGCATTTT
NA TRBD2 TRBJ2-2 TRBV3-1 CASSPSGQGTGELFF TGTGCCAGCAGCCCTAGCGGCCAAGGAACCGGGGAGCTGTTTTTT
NA TRBD1 TRBJ2-2 TRBV20-1 CSARDQRTGVTGELFF TGCAGTGCTAGAGATCAAAGGACAGGGGTGACCGGGGAGCTGTTTTTT
NA NA TRBJ1-1 TRBV15 CATSREVTSPEAFF TGTGCCACCAGCAGAGAGGTCACCTCACCGGAAGCTTTCTTT
NA TRBD2 TRBJ2-3 TRBV25-1 CASSEGTSGNTDTQYF TGTGCCAGCAGTGAAGGGACTAGCGGGAATACAGATACGCAGTATTTT
few NA TRBJ2-3 TRBV19 CASSPQPSTDTQYF TGTGCCAGTAGTCCCCAACCCTCTACAGATACGCAGTATTTT
NA TRBD1 TRBJ2-5 TRBV15 CATSRGDRGGETQYF TGTGCCACCAGCAGAGGAGACAGGGGGGGTGAGACCCAGTACTTC